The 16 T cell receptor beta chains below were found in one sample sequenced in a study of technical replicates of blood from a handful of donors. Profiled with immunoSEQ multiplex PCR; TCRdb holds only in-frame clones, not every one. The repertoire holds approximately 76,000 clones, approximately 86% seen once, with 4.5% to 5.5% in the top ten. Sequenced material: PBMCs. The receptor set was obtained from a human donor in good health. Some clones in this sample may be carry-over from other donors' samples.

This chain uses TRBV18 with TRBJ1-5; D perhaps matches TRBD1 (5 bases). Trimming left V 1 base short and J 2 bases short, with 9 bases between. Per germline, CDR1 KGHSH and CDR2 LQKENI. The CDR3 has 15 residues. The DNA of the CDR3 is TGTGCCAGCTCACCACGGGGGGAGGGCAATCAGCCCCAGCATTTT. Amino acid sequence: CASSPRGEGNQPQHF. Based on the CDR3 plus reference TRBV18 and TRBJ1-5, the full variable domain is NAGVMQNPRHLVRRRGQEARLRCSPMKGHSHVYWYRQLPEEGLKFMVYLQKENIIDESGMPKERFSAEFPKEGPSILRIQQVVRGDSAAYFCASSPRGEGNQPQHFGDGTRLSIL.

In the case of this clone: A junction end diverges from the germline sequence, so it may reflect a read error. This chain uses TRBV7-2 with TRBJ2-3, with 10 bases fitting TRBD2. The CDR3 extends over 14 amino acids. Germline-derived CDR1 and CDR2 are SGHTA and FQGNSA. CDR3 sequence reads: CASSLEWTSGPTSF. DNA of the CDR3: TGTGCCAGCAGCTTAGAGTGGACTAGCGGTCCAACGTCTTTT.

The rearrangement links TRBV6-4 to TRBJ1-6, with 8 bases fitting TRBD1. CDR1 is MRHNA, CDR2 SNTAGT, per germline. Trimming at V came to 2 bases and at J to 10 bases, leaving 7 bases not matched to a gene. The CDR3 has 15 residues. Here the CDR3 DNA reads TGTGCCAGCAGTGACCAAGGACAGGGTCGCTCACCCCTCCACTTT. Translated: CASSDQGQGRSPLHF.

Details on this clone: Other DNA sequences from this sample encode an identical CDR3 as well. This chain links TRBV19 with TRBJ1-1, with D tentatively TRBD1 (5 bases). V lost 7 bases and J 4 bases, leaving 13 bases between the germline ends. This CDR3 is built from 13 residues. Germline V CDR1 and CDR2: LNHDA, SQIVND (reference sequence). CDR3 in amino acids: CASKEDRGTEAFF. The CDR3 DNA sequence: TGTGCCAGTAAAGAGGATAGGGGCACTGAAGCTTTCTTT. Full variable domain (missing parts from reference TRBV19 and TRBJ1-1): DGGITQSPKYLFRKEGQNVTLSCEQNLNHDAMYWYRQDPGQGLRLIYYSQIVNDFQKGDIAEGYSVSREKKESFPLTVTSAQKNPTAFYLCASKEDRGTEAFFGQGTRLTVV.

CDR3 loop: CASSEALPGGGTNEKLFF. CDR3 in DNA: TGTGCCAGCAGTGAAGCGCTTCCGGGGGGAGGAACTAATGAAAAACTGTTTTTT. V usage is TRBV2 and J usage is TRBJ1-4; TRBD1 is a possible D gene (5 bases). CDR3 size: 18 residues. Trimming left V 0 bases short and J 1 base short, with 15 bases between. Germline loops: CDR1 SNHLY, CDR2 FYNNEI. Using reference TRBV2 and TRBJ1-4 for the parts outside the CDR3, the full variable domain is EPEVTQTPSHQVTQMGQEVILRCVPISNHLYFYWYRQILGQKVEFLVSFYNNEISEKSEIFDDQFSVERPDGSNFTLKIRSTKLEDSAMYFCASSEALPGGGTNEKLFFGSGTQLSVL.

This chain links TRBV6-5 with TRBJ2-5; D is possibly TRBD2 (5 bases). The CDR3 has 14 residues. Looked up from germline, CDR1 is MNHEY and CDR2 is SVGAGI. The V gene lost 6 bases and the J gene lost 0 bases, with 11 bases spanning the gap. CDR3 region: CASSQQRYQETQYF. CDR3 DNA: TGTGCCAGCAGCCAACAGCGGTACCAAGAGACCCAGTACTTC.

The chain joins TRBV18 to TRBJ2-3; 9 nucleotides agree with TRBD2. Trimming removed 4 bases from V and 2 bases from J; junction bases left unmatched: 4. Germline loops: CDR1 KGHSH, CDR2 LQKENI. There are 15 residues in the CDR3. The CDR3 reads CASSLRLAATDTQYF. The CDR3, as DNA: TGTGCCAGCTCACTACGACTAGCGGCCACAGATACGCAGTATTTT. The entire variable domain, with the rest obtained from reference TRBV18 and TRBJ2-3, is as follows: NAGVMQNPRHLVRRRGQEARLRCSPMKGHSHVYWYRQLPEEGLKFMVYLQKENIIDESGMPKERFSAEFPKEGPSILRIQQVVRGDSAAYFCASSLRLAATDTQYFGPGTRLTVL.

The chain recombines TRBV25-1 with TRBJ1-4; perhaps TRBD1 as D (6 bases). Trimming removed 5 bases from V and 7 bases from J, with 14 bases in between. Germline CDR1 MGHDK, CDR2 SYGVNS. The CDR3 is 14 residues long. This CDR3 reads CASSITGTGEKLFF. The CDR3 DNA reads TGTGCCAGCAGTATTACAGGGACGGGTGAAAAACTGTTTTTT.

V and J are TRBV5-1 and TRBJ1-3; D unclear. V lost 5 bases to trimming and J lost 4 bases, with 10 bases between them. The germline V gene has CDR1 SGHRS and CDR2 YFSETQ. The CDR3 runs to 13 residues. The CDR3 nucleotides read TGCGCCAGCAGTGACTTCCTAGGAAACACCATATATTTT. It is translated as CASSDFLGNTIYF.

CDR3 sequence: CASSVGLSGTGYKETEAFF. Here the CDR3 DNA reads TGTGCCAGCAGCGTAGGTCTCTCCGGGACAGGATATAAGGAAACTGAAGCTTTCTTT. V gene TRBV9 combines with J gene TRBJ1-1; 8 bases line up with TRBD1. Germline trimming cut 0 bases from V and 5 bases from J; bases unmatched to any gene: 18. The germline CDR1 and CDR2 sequences are SGDLS and YYNGEE. There are 19 residues in the CDR3.

The CDR3 bases are TGTGCCAGCAGCCAAGAGGACAGGCAAGAGACCCAGTACTTC. It translates to CASSQEDRQETQYF. This chain links TRBV4-2 with TRBJ2-5; TRBD1 aligns across 7 bases. This CDR3 contains 14 residues. J lost 2 bases, V lost 0 bases, and 0 bases had no gene match. The germline V gene encodes CDR1 LGHNA and CDR2 YNFKEQ.

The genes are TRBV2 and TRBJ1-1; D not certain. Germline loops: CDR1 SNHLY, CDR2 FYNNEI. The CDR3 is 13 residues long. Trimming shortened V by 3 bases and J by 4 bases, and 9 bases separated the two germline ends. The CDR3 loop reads CASSDNRVTEAFF. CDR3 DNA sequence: TGTGCCAGCAGTGATAACCGGGTCACTGAAGCTTTCTTT.

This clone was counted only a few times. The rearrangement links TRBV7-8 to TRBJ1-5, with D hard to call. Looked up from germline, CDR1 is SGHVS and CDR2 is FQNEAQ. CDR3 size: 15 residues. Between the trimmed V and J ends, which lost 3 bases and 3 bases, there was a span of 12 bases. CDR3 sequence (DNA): TGTGCCAGCAGCTTCTCAAACGAGTACAATCAGCCCCAGCATTTT. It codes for CASSFSNEYNQPQHF.

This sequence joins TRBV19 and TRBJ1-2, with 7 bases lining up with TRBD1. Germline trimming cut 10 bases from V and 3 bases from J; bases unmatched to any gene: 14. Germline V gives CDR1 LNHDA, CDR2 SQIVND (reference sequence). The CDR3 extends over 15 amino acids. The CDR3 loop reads CATARQSRGDYGYTF. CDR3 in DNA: TGTGCCACCGCCCGACAAAGCAGGGGGGACTATGGCTACACCTTC.

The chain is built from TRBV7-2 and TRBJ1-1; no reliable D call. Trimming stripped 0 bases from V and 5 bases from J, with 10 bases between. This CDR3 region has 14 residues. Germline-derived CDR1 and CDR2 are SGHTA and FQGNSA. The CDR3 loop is CASSLAWLGTEAFF. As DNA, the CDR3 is TGTGCCAGCAGCTTAGCGTGGCTCGGGACTGAAGCTTTCTTT.

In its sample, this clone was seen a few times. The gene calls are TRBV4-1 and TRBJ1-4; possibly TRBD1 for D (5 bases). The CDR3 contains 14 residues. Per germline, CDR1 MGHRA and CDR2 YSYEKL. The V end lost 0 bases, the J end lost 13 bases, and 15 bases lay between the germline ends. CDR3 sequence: CASSQDMTAKGLFF. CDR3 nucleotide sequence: TGCGCCAGCAGCCAAGATATGACAGCAAAGGGACTGTTTTTT.